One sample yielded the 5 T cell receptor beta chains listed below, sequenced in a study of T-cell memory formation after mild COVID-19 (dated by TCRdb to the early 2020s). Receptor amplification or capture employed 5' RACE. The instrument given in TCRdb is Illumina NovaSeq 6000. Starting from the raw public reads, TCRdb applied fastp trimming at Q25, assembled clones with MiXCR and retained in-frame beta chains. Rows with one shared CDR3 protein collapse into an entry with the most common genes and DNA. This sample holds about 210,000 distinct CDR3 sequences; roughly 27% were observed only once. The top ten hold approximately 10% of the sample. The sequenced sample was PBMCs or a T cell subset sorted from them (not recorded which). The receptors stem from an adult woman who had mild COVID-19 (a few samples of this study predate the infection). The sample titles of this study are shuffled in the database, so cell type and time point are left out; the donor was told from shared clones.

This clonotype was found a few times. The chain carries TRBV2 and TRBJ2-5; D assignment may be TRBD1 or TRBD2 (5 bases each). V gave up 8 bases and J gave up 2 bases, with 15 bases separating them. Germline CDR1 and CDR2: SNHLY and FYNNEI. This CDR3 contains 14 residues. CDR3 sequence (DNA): TGTGCCAGCGGAGACGAGGGGCGACAAGAGACCCAGTACTTC. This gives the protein CASGDEGRQETQYF.

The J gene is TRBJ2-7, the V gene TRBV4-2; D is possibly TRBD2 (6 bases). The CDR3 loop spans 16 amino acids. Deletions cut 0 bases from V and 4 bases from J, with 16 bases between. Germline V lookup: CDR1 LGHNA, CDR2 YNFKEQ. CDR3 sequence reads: CASSQEEGLGNYEQYF. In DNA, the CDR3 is TGTGCCAGCAGCCAAGAGGAGGGATTAGGGAATTACGAGCAGTACTTC.

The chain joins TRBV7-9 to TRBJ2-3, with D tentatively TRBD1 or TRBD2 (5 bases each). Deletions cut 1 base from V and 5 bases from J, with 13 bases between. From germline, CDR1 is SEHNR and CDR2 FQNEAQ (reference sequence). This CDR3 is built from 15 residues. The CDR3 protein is CASSLDTAGGDTQYF. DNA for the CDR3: TGTGCCAGCAGCTTAGATACCGCTGGGGGAGATACGCAGTATTTT.

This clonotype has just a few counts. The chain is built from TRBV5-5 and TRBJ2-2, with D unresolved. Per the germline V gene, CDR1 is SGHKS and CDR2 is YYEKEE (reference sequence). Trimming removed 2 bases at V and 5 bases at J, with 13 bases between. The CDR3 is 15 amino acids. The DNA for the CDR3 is TGTGCCAGCAGCTTTTTGATTGGACGAACCGGGGAGCTGTTTTTT. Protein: CASSFLIGRTGELFF.

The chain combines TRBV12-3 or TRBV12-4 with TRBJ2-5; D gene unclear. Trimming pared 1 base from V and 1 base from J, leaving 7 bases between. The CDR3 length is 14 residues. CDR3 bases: TGTGCCAGCAGTTTAGGAGTCATCCAAGAGACCCAGTACTTC. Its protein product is CASSLGVIQETQYF.